The present TCR beta chain was sequenced within a study of T cells after yellow fever vaccination. This clonotype has just a few counts. TCRdb re-called the 5' RACE reads with MiXCR, one entry per CDR3 protein. The sample includes under 600,000 distinct CDR3 sequences, just over 20% of them seen just once. CDR3 size: 15 residues. Germline assignment: CDR1 MNHEY and CDR2 SVGEGT. V dropped 6 bases and J dropped 2 bases, with 17 bases sitting between them. This clonotype was sampled from a man younger than 35 who received the YFV17D yellow fever vaccine. The chain combines TRBV6-2 or TRBV6-3 with TRBJ2-7; perhaps TRBD1 as D (6 bases). The material sequenced was PBMCs, taken 21 days after the first yellow fever vaccination. The CDR3 DNA is TGTGCCAGCAGCGATGGGGGCGGGCAGGCCTACGAGCAGTACGTC. Encoded protein: CASSDGGGQAYEQYV.